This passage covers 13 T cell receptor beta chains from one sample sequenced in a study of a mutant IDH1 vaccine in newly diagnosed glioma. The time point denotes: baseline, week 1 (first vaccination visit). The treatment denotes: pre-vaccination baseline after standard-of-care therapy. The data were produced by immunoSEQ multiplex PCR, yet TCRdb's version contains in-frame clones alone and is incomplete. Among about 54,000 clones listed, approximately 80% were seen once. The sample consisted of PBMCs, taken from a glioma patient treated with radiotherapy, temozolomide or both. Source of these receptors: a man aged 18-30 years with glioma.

This chain's CDR3 is CASSPGTRRTLYNEQFF. DNA of the CDR3: TGTGCCAGCAGCCCGGGGACTAGGAGGACCCTCTACAATGAGCAGTTCTTC. The V gene is TRBV14, the J gene TRBJ2-1; 8 bases match TRBD2. The junction had 11 bases not matched to a gene; V was cut back by 4 bases and J by 3 bases. This CDR3 is built from 17 residues. In germline, CDR1 is SGHDN, CDR2 FVKESK.

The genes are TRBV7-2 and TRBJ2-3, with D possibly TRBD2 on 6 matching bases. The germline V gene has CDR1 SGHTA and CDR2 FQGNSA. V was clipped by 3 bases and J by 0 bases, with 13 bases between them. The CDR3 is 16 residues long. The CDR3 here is CASSFSRRGSTDTQYF. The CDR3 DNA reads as TGTGCCAGCAGCTTCTCCCGACGGGGGAGCACAGATACGCAGTATTTT.

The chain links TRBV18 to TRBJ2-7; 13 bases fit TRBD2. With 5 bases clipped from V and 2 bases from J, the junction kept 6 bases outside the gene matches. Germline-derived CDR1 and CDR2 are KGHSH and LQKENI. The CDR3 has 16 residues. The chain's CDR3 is CASSTTSGRPTYEQYF. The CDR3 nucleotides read TGTGCCAGCTCAACGACTAGCGGGAGGCCCACCTACGAGCAGTACTTC.

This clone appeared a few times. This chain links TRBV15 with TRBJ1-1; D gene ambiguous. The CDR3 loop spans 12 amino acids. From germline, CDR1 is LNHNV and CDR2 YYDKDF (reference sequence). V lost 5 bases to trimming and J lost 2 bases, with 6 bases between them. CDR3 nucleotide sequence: TGTGCCACCAGCGGGAGCAACACTGAAGCTTTCTTT. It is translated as CATSGSNTEAFF.

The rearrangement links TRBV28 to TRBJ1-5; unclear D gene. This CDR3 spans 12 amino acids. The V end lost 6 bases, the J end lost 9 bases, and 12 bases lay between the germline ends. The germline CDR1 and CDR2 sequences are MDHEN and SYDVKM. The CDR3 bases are TGTGCCAGCAGCTACACACAGAGGCCCCAGCATTTT. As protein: CASSYTQRPQHF.

CDR3 residues: CAIRSGANVLTF. CDR3 bases: TGTGCCATCAGGTCTGGGGCCAACGTCCTGACTTTC. The chain employs TRBV30 and TRBJ2-6; D remains ambiguous. This CDR3 region has 12 residues. Trimming left V 8 bases short and J 1 base short, with 6 bases between. The germline CDR1 and CDR2 sequences are GTSNPN and SVGIG (reference sequence).

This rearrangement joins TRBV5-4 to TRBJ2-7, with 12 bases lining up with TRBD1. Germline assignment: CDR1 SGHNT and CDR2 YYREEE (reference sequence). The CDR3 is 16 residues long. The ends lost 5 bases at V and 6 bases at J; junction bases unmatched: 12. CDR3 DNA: TGTGCCAGCAGATCTGAACCGGGACAGGGGGCGTCCGAGCAGTACTTC. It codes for CASRSEPGQGASEQYF.

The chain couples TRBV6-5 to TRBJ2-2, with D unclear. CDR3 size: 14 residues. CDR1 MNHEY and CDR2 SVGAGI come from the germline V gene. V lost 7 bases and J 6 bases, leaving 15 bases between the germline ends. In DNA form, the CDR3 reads TGTGCCAGCACCCTGGGCAGGCATTCCGGGGAGCTGTTTTTT. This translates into CASTLGRHSGELFF.

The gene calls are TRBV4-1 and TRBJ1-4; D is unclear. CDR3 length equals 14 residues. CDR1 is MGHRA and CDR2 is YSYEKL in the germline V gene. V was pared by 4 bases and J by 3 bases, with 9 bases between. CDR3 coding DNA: TGCGCCAGCAGCCGAGGGAATTCTAATGAAAAACTGTTTTTT. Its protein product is CASSRGNSNEKLFF.

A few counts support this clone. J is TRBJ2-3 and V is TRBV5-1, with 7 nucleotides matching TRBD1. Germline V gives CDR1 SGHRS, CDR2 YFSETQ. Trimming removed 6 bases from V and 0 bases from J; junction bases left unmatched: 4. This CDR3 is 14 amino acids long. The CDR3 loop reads CASTRQGSTDTQYF. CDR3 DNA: TGCGCCAGCACACGACAGGGTAGCACAGATACGCAGTATTTT.

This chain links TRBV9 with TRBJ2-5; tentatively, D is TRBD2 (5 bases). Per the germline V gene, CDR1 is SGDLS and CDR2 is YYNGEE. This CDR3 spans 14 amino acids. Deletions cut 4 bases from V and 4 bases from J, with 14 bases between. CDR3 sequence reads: CASSPVLARETQYF. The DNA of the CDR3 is TGTGCCAGCAGCCCTGTGCTAGCTCGAGAGACCCAGTACTTC.

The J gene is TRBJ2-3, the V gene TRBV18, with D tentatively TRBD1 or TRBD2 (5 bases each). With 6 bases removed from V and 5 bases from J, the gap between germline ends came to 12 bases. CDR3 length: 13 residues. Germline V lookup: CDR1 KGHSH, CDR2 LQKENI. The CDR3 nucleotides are TGTGCCAGCTCGGGCAGGGCGGGAGATACGCAGTATTTT. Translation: CASSGRAGDTQYF.

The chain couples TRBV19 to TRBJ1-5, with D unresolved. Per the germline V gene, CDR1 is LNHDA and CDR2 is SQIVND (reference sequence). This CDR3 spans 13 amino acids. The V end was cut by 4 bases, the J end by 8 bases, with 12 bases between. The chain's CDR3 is CASSSLPSEPQHF. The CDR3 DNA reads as TGTGCCAGTAGTAGCCTGCCGAGTGAGCCCCAGCATTTT.